The 9 T cell receptor beta chains in this list originate from one sample, sequenced in a study of CD8 T cells in ankylosing spondylitis. Broader study findings: Ankylosing spondylitis blood seemed to carry a telltale TCR beta motif made of under ten highly homologous variants.

The antigens for these receptors are not known. One entry per CDR3 protein results from TCRdb running MiXCR on the 5' RACE reads. The sample carries around 220,000 distinct CDR3 sequences, roughly 18% recorded once. The sequenced sample was blood, either unsorted or a sorted T cell fraction (not recorded which). The receptors here all came from a male donor with ankylosing spondylitis.

In this sample, this clonotype turned up a few times. The V call is TRBV7-8, the J call TRBJ2-3, with a possible D match to TRBD2 (5 bases). The germline CDR1 and CDR2 sequences are SGHVS and FQNEAQ. This CDR3 contains 16 residues. The germline V and J ends were trimmed by 1 base and 4 bases, with 15 bases remaining between them. CDR3 in amino acids: CASSLVPSWAADTQYF. The CDR3 DNA reads TGTGCCAGCAGCTTAGTCCCTAGCTGGGCGGCAGATACGCAGTATTTT.

In its sample, this clonotype was seen a few times. The V and J genes are TRBV7-6 and TRBJ2-7; D is uncertain. CDR3 length equals 13 residues. The V gene lost 1 base and the J gene lost 5 bases, with 9 bases spanning the gap. Germline CDR1 SGHVS, CDR2 FNYEAQ. CDR3 residues: CASSLGGQDEQYF. DNA of the CDR3: TGTGCCAGCAGCTTAGGAGGCCAAGACGAGCAGTACTTC.

The chain combines TRBV14 with TRBJ2-5; TRBD1 agrees at 7 bases. Germline trimming cut 3 bases from V and 5 bases from J; bases unmatched to any gene: 0. Per germline, CDR1 SGHDN and CDR2 FVKESK. CDR3 length equals 12 residues. The DNA of the CDR3 is TGTGCCAGCAGCCAGACAGGGGAGACCCAGTACTTC. Amino acids: CASSQTGETQYF.

The chain employs TRBV25-1 and TRBJ2-3; 11 positions match TRBD2. V was pared by 1 base and J by 4 bases, with 4 bases of the junction left unmatched. The CDR3 covers 16 residues. CDR1 is MGHDK and CDR2 is SYGVNS in the germline V gene. The CDR3 here is CASSEWNSGRADTQYF. The DNA of the CDR3 is TGTGCCAGCAGTGAATGGAATAGCGGGAGGGCAGATACGCAGTATTTT.

This clonotype was seen only a few times. The CDR3 here is CASSSTGYGYTF. CDR3 in DNA: TGTGCCAGCAGTTCGACAGGGTATGGCTACACCTTC. The chain is built from TRBV25-1 and TRBJ1-2; 7 nucleotides line up with TRBD1. CDR1 and CDR2 from the germline V gene are MGHDK and SYGVNS. Unmatched junction bases numbered 2, after V lost 5 bases and J lost 5 bases. This CDR3 region has 12 residues.

This clonotype was found many times. The chain is built from TRBV9 and TRBJ2-2; D possibly matches TRBD1 or TRBD2 (6 bases each). CDR3 length: 18 residues. Germline assignment: CDR1 SGDLS and CDR2 YYNGEE. The ends were cut back, 3 bases at V and 0 bases at J, with 18 bases in the middle. CDR3: CASSAEQGLFPNTGELFF. CDR3 nucleotides: TGTGCCAGCAGCGCGGAACAGGGACTTTTTCCGAACACCGGGGAGCTGTTTTTT.

The chain employs TRBV7-2 and TRBJ2-7, with D possibly called TRBD1 or TRBD2 (5 bases each). The germline V gene encodes CDR1 SGHTA and CDR2 FQGNSA. The CDR3 is 14 amino acids. V was pared by 5 bases and J by 3 bases, with 14 bases between. Here the CDR3 reads CASSLGTSLYEQYF. The CDR3 DNA reads TGTGCCAGCAGCCTAGGGACCAGTCTCTACGAGCAGTACTTC.

This clonotype was detected only a few times. The chain has TRBV12-3 or TRBV12-4 and TRBJ1-3; 7 bases are shared with TRBD1. CDR3 length: 15 amino acids. V was clipped by 5 bases and J by 4 bases; unmatched bases: 8. The CDR3 spells CASSLTTGWGNTIYF. The DNA for the CDR3 is TGTGCCAGCAGTCTCACGACAGGGTGGGGAAACACCATATATTTT.

This chain links TRBV28 with TRBJ2-1; D unresolved. CDR3 length equals 14 residues. Trimming cost V 5 bases and J 2 bases, with 10 bases left between them. Germline V gene lookup returns CDR1 MDHEN and CDR2 SYDVKM. The chain's CDR3 is CASSTPAAYNEQFF. The CDR3 DNA sequence: TGTGCCAGCAGTACGCCGGCGGCCTACAATGAGCAGTTCTTC.